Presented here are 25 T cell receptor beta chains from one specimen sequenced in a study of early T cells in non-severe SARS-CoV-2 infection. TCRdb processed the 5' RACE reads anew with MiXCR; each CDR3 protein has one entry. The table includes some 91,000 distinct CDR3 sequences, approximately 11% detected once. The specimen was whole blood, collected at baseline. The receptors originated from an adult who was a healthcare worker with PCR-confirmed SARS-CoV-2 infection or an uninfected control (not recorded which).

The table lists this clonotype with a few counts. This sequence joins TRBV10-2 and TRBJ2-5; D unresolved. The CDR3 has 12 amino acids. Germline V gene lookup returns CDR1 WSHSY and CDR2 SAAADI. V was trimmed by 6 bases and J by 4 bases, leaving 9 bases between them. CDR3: CASSWARETQYF. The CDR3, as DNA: TGCGCCAGCAGCTGGGCCAGAGAGACCCAGTACTTC.

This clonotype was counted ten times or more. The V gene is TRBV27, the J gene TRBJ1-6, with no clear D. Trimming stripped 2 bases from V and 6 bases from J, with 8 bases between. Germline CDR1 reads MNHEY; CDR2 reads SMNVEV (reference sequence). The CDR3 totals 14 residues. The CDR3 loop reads CASSLRGFNSPLHF. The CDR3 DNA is TGTGCCAGCAGTTTACGAGGGTTTAATTCACCCCTCCACTTT.

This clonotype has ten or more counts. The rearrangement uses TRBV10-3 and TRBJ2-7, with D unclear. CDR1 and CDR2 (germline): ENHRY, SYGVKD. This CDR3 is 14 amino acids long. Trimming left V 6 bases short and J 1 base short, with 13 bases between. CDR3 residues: CAIRHGRDSYEQYF. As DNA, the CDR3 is TGTGCCATCAGGCACGGACGCGATTCCTACGAGCAGTACTTC.

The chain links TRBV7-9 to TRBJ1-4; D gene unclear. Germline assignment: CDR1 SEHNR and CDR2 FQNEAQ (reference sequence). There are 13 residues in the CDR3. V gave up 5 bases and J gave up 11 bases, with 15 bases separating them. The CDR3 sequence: CASSPMGSPKLFF. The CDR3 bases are TGTGCCAGCAGCCCCATGGGGAGCCCGAAACTGTTTTTT.

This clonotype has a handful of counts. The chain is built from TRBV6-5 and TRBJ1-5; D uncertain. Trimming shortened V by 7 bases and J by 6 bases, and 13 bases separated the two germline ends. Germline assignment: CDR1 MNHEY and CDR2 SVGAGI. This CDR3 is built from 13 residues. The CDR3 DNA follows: TGTGCCAGCACCCAGTCTCGTGGTCAGCCCCAGCATTTT. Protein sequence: CASTQSRGQPQHF.

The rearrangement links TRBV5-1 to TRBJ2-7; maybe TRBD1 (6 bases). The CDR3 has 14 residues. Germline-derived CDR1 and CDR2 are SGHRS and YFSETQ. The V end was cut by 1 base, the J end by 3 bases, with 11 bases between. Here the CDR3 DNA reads TGCGCCAGCAGCTTGTTCCCAGGGGACTACGAGCAGTACTTC. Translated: CASSLFPGDYEQYF.

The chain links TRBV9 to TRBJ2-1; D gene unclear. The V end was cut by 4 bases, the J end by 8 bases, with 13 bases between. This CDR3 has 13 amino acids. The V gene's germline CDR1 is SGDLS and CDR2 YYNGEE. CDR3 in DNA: TGTGCCAGCAGCCCTCAAGTGAGTGATGAGCAGTTCTTC. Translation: CASSPQVSDEQFF.

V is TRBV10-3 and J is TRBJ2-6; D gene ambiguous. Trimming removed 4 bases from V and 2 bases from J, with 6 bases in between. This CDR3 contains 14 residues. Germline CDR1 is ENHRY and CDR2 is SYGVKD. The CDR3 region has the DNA TGTGCCATCAGTGGGGCGCCTGGGGCCAACGTCCTGACTTTC. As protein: CAISGAPGANVLTF.

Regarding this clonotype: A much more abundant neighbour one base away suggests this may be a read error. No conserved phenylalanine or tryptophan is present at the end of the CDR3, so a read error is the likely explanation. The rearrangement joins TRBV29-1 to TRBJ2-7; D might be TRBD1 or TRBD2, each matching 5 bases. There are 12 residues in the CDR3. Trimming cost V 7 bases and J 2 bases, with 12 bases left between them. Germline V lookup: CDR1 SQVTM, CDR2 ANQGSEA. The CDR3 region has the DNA TGCAGCGCCGAGGGGCAGGCCTACGAGCAGTACATC. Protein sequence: CSAEGQAYEQYI.

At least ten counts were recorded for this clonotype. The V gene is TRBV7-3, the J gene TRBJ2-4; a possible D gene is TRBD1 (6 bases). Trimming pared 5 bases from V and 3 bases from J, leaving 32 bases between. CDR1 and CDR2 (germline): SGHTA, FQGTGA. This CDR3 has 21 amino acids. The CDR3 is CASSHKSMMHYQQGIKNIQYF. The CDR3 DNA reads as TGTGCCAGCAGCCATAAAAGTATGATGCATTACCAACAGGGCATCAAAAACATTCAGTACTTC. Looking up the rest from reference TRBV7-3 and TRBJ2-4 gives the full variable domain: GAGVSQTPSNKVTEKGKYVELRCDPISGHTALYWYRQSLGQGPEFLIYFQGTGAADDSGLPNDRFFAVRPEGSVSTLKIQRTERGDSAVYLCASSHKSMMHYQQGIKNIQYFGAGTRLSVL.

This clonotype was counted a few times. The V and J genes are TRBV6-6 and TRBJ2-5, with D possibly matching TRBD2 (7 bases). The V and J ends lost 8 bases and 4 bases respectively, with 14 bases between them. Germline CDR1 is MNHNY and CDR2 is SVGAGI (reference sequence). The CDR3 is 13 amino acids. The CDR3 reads CASLPGEGETQYF. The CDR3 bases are TGTGCCAGCCTCCCAGGGGAGGGAGAGACCCAGTACTTC.

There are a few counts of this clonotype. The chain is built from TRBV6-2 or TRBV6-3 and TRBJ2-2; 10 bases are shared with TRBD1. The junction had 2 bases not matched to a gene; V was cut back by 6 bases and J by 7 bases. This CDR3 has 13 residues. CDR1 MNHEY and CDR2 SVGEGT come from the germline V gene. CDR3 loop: CASSDRGRGELFF. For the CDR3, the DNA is TGTGCCAGCAGCGACAGGGGGCGCGGGGAGCTGTTTTTT.

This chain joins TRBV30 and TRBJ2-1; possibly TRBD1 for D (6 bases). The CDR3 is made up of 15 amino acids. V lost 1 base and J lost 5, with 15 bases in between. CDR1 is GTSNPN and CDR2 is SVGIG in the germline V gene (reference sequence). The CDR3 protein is CAWSGDRYGNNEQFF. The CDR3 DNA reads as TGTGCCTGGAGTGGCGACAGGTACGGGAACAATGAGCAGTTCTTC.

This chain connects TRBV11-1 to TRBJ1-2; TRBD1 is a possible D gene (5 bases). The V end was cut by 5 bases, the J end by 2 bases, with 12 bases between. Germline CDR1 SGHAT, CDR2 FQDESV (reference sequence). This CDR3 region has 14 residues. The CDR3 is CASSMGRVNYGYTF. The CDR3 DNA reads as TGTGCCAGCAGCATGGGACGGGTAAACTATGGCTACACCTTC. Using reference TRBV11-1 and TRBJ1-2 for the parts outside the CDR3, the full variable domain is EAEVAQSPRYKITEKSQAVAFWCDPISGHATLYWYRQILGQGPELLVQFQDESVVDDSQLPKDRFSAERLKGVDSTLKIQPAELGDSAMYLCASSMGRVNYGYTFGSGTRLTVV.

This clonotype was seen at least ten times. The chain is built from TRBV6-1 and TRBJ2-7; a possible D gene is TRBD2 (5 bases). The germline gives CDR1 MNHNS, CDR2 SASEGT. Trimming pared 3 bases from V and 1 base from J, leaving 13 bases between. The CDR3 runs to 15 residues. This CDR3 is CASSEESGSSYEQYF. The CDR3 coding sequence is TGTGCCAGCAGTGAGGAAAGCGGTTCTTCCTACGAGCAGTACTTC.

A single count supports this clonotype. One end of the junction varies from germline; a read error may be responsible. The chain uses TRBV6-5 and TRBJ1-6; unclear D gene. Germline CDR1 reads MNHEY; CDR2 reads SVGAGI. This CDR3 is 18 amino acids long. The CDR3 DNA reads TGTGCCAGCAGTTACACACCCCCCGGGAGCTCCTATAATTCACCCCTCCACTTC. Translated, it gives CASSYTPPGSSYNSPLHF.

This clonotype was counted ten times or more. The DNA of the CDR3 is TGTGCCAGCAGCTTAAACAGCTATGGCTACACCTTC. Amino acids: CASSLNSYGYTF. The chain carries TRBV7-2 and TRBJ1-2; no definite D call. In germline, CDR1 is SGHTA, CDR2 FQGNSA. V was trimmed by 2 bases and J by 4 bases, leaving 5 bases between them. There are 12 residues in the CDR3.

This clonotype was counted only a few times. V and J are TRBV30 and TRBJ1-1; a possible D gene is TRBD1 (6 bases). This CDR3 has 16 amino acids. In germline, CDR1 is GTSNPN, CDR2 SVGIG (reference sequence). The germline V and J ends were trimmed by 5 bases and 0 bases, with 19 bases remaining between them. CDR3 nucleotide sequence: TGTGCCTGGGCCACCCCCTCGGACAGAATGAACACTGAAGCTTTCTTT. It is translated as CAWATPSDRMNTEAFF.

The CDR3 here is CASSPQDRSNQPQHF. For the CDR3, the DNA is TGTGCCAGCAGTCCCCAGGACAGGAGCAATCAGCCCCAGCATTTT. The V gene is TRBV6-2 or TRBV6-3, the J gene TRBJ1-5; TRBD1 matches at 7 bases. The CDR3 is 15 residues long. V dropped 5 bases and J dropped 1; count of bases not matched to a gene: 5. Per the germline V gene, CDR1 is MNHEY and CDR2 is SVGEGT.

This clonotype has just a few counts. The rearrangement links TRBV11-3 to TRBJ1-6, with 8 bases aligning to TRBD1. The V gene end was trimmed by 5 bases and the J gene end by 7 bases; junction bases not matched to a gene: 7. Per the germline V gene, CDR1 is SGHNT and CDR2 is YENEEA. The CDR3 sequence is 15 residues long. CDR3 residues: CASSQGTGGNSPLHF. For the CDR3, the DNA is TGTGCCAGCAGCCAGGGGACAGGCGGAAATTCACCCCTCCACTTT.

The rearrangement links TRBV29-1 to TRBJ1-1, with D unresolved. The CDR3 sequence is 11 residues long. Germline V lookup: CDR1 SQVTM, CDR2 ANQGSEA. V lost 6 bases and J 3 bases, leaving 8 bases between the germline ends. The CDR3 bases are TGCAGCGTGAATGATCACACTGAAGCTTTCTTT. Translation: CSVNDHTEAFF.

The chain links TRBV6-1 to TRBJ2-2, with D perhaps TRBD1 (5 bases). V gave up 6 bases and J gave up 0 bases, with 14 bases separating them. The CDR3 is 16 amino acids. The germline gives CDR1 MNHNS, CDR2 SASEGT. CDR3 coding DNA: TGTGCCAGCAGCCTAGATTGGGGCACGAACACCGGGGAGCTGTTTTTT. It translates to CASSLDWGTNTGELFF.

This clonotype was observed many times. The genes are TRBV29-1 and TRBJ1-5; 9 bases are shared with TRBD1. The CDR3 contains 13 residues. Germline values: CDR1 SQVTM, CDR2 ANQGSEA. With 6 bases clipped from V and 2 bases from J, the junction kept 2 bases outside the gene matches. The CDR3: CSVGQGGNQPQHF. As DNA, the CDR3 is TGCAGCGTGGGACAGGGCGGCAATCAGCCCCAGCATTTT.

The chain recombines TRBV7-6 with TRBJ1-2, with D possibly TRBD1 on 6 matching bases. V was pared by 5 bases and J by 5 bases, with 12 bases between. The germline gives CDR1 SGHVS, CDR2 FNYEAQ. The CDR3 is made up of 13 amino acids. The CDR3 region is CASSPGQSYGYTF. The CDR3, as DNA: TGTGCCAGCAGCCCGGGACAAAGTTATGGCTACACCTTC. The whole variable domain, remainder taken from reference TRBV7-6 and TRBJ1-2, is GAGVSQSPRYKVTKRGQDVALRCDPISGHVSLYWYRQALGQGPEFLTYFNYEAQQDKSGLPNDRFSAERPEGSISTLTIQRTEQRDSAMYRCASSPGQSYGYTFGSGTRLTVV.

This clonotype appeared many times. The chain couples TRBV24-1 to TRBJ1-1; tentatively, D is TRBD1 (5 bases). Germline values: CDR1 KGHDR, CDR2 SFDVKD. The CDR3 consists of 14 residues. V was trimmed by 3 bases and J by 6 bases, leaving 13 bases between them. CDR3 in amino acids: CATSDGAAGAEAFF. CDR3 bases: TGTGCCACCAGTGATGGGGCTGCGGGGGCTGAAGCTTTCTTT.